The next 21 T cell receptor beta chains were all read from a single sample in a study of vaccination effects on CD4 cells after COVID-19. These receptors lack a known antigen. The data were produced by immunoSEQ multiplex PCR, yet TCRdb's version contains in-frame clones alone and is incomplete. The sample lists roughly 71,000 clones, 75% to 85% seen once, with more than 1% in the top ten. Antigen-specific CD4+ T cells expanded by the ViraFEST assay with viral peptide pools were then sequenced. CD4+ T cell isolation took place after about 11 days of culture. BNT162b2 vaccine or mRNA-1273 vaccine was given to participants in two doses. The input for sequencing was CD4+ T cells from PBMCs cultured with HCoV-229E spike peptides, taken after COVID-19 vaccination. The receptors here all came from a human donor who received a COVID-19 vaccine.

The chain uses TRBV9 and TRBJ2-1, with 15 bases aligning to TRBD2. The CDR3 consists of 17 residues. After removal of 0 bases from V and 11 bases from J, the junction contained 9 bases not matched to a gene. CDR1 and CDR2 (germline): SGDLS, YYNGEE. The CDR3 DNA reads TGTGCCAGCAGCGTAGCCGGACTAGCGGGGGGGCCTAATCAGCAGTTCTTC. Its protein is CASSVAGLAGGPNQQFF.

The chain uses TRBV2 and TRBJ2-3, with unresolved D. CDR1 and CDR2 (germline): SNHLY, FYNNEI. The ends were cut back, 6 bases at V and 3 bases at J, with 10 bases in the middle. CDR3 length: 13 residues. The CDR3 loop reads CASSPPYTDTQYF. CDR3 bases: TGTGCCAGCAGCCCCCCATATACAGATACGCAGTATTTT.

This clone was counted once. V and J are TRBV9 and TRBJ2-1, with D perhaps TRBD2 (6 bases). CDR1 SGDLS and CDR2 YYNGEE come from the germline V gene. Trimming pared 0 bases from V and 10 bases from J, leaving 20 bases between. The CDR3 has 16 amino acids. The CDR3 sequence: CASSVVSGLSLGEQFF. In DNA form, the CDR3 reads TGTGCCAGCAGCGTAGTTTCGGGACTCTCTTTGGGGGAGCAGTTCTTC.

This sequence joins TRBV28 and TRBJ1-3, with 9 positions matching TRBD1. The germline gives CDR1 MDHEN, CDR2 SYDVKM. V shed 6 bases, J shed 8 bases, and the junction held 11 bases outside the gene matches. This CDR3 contains 15 residues. The DNA of the CDR3 is TGTGCCAGCAGACTCGGGACAGGGCGAGCGGACACCATATATTTT. Translating gives CASRLGTGRADTIYF.

In nucleotides, the CDR3 is TGCGCCAGTAGAAGGCAGGGCTCCCCGTATGGCTACACCTTC. Encoded protein: CASRRQGSPYGYTF. V and J are TRBV4-3 and TRBJ1-2, with D possibly matching TRBD1 (5 bases). This CDR3 is 14 amino acids long. The germline gives CDR1 LGHNA, CDR2 YSLEER. The V end was cut by 9 bases, the J end by 5 bases, with 19 bases between.

The V and J genes are TRBV19 and TRBJ2-7; D gene ambiguous. The CDR3 is 13 amino acids. Germline V lookup: CDR1 LNHDA, CDR2 SQIVND (reference sequence). Trimming took off 6 bases at V and 6 bases at J, with 15 bases between the two ends. The CDR3 sequence is CASSRVFSGEQYV. Here the CDR3 DNA reads TGTGCCAGTAGCCGGGTATTCTCGGGCGAGCAGTACGTC.

The chain joins TRBV15 to TRBJ1-1; a possible D gene is TRBD1 (6 bases). CDR1 is LNHNV, CDR2 YYDKDF, per germline (reference sequence). This CDR3 comprises 15 residues. V lost 1 base and J lost 5, with 14 bases in between. The CDR3 DNA reads TGTGCCACCAGCAGAGGAGGGGGGGGTGCGACTGAAGCTTTCTTT. Amino acid sequence: CATSRGGGGATEAFF.

The chain employs TRBV24-1 and TRBJ2-5; 13 nucleotides align to TRBD2. Looked up from germline, CDR1 is KGHDR and CDR2 is SFDVKD. The length of the CDR3 is 15 residues. Trimming cost V 6 bases and J 2 bases; bases outside gene matches: 2. CDR3 region: CATSRGLAGQETQYF. In nucleotides, the CDR3 is TGTGCCACCAGTAGGGGACTAGCGGGGCAAGAGACCCAGTACTTC.

The V gene is TRBV5-8, the J gene TRBJ1-5, with 8 bases identical to TRBD1. Germline CDR1 and CDR2: SGHTS and YDEGEE. The CDR3 consists of 15 residues. Trimming took 2 bases from V and 5 from J; bases not matched to a gene: 6. CDR3 DNA: TGTGCCAGCAGCTTAAACAGGGGGGGAGATCAGCCCCAGCATTTT. It is translated as CASSLNRGGDQPQHF.

This chain links TRBV30 with TRBJ2-3; D uncertain. From germline, CDR1 is GTSNPN and CDR2 SVGIG (reference sequence). There are 14 residues in the CDR3. The V end was cut by 4 bases, the J end by 0 bases, with 11 bases between. The CDR3 loop is CAWKAISSTDTQYF. For the CDR3, the DNA is TGTGCCTGGAAAGCTATTTCTAGCACAGATACGCAGTATTTT.

The J gene is TRBJ1-5, the V gene TRBV6-5; 9 bases map to TRBD1. The germline V gene has CDR1 MNHEY and CDR2 SVGAGI. CDR3 size: 14 residues. V lost 6 bases and J lost 7; bases outside the gene matches: 7. In nucleotides, the CDR3 is TGTGCCAGCAGGACAGGGGGAGTAAGACAGCCCCAGCATTTT. It codes for CASRTGGVRQPQHF.

The chain's CDR3 is CASSISRMGGYTF. In nucleotides, the CDR3 is TGTGCCAGTAGTATCAGCAGGATGGGTGGCTACACCTTC. The J gene is TRBJ1-2, the V gene TRBV19; D is ambiguous. Germline-derived CDR1 and CDR2 are LNHDA and SQIVND (reference sequence). The V end was cut by 3 bases, the J end by 7 bases, with 12 bases between. The CDR3 contains 13 residues.

The V call is TRBV5-1, the J call TRBJ1-1, with 10 bases aligning to TRBD1. V was pared by 3 bases and J by 2 bases, with 4 bases of the junction left unmatched. Germline V gives CDR1 SGHRS, CDR2 YFSETQ. The CDR3 length is 15 residues. CDR3 protein: CASSSRDRGNTEAFF. The CDR3 nucleotides are TGCGCCAGCAGCTCTCGGGACAGGGGAAACACTGAAGCTTTCTTT.

The J gene is TRBJ1-5, the V gene TRBV9; D remains unclear. The V end lost 1 base, the J end lost 2 bases, and 19 bases lay between the germline ends. Germline lookup yields CDR1 SGDLS and CDR2 YYNGEE. CDR3 size: 18 residues. In DNA form, the CDR3 reads TGTGCCAGCAGCGTACCCCTTGTGGACGGCGGTGGCAATCAGCCCCAGCATTTT. Translated: CASSVPLVDGGGNQPQHF.

This rearrangement joins TRBV27 to TRBJ1-1, with D possibly TRBD1 on 5 matching bases. With 6 bases removed from V and 3 bases from J, the gap between germline ends came to 17 bases. Germline values: CDR1 MNHEY, CDR2 SMNVEV (reference sequence). The length of the CDR3 is 15 residues. The CDR3 nucleotides read TGTGCCAGCAGCCTATCGATCAGGGCCCACACTGAAGCTTTCTTT. This sequence encodes CASSLSIRAHTEAFF.

The chain couples TRBV9 to TRBJ2-5, with D unclear. Germline CDR1 is SGDLS and CDR2 is YYNGEE. Trimming left V 1 base short and J 5 bases short, with 9 bases between. The CDR3 runs to 13 residues. The CDR3 DNA is TGTGCCAGCAGCGTACGGTCTGGGGAGACCCAGTACTTC. Translating it yields CASSVRSGETQYF.

The chain joins TRBV29-1 to TRBJ1-2, with no clear D. Germline CDR1 and CDR2: SQVTM and ANQGSEA. There are 12 residues in the CDR3. The V end was cut by 4 bases, the J end by 0 bases, with 6 bases between. As DNA, the CDR3 is TGCAGCGTTGCGGGTTCTAACTATGGCTACACCTTC. Amino acid sequence: CSVAGSNYGYTF.

The chain links TRBV15 to TRBJ2-2, with D unresolved. Trimming shortened V by 0 bases and J by 2 bases, and 4 bases separated the two germline ends. The CDR3 spans 14 residues. CDR1 LNHNV and CDR2 YYDKDF come from the germline V gene (reference sequence). The CDR3 DNA follows: TGTGCCACCAGCAGAGATACAAACACCGGGGAGCTGTTTTTT. Translation: CATSRDTNTGELFF.

This clone was found once. This chain connects TRBV27 to TRBJ1-2, with D uncertain. Trimming shortened V by 0 bases and J by 8 bases, and 10 bases separated the two germline ends. This CDR3 spans 13 amino acids. Germline CDR1 and CDR2: MNHEY and SMNVEV (reference sequence). The CDR3 here is CASSLSGKPGYTF. CDR3 coding DNA: TGTGCCAGCAGTTTATCGGGGAAGCCCGGCTACACCTTC.

The chain has TRBV5-1 and TRBJ1-1, with 8 positions matching TRBD1. The ends lost 5 bases at V and 3 bases at J; junction bases unmatched: 3. Germline V gene sequence: CDR1 SGHRS, CDR2 YFSETQ. The CDR3 loop spans 13 amino acids. The CDR3 region has the DNA TGCGCCAGCAGTTCGACAGGGGACACTGAAGCTTTCTTT. Its protein is CASSSTGDTEAFF. The variable domain in full, completed from reference TRBV5-1 and TRBJ1-1, reads KAGVTQTPRYLIKTRGQQVTLSCSPISGHRSVSWYQQTPGQGLQFLFEYFSETQRNKGNFPGRFSGRQFSNSRSEMNVSTLELGDSALYLCASSSTGDTEAFFGQGTRLTVV.

V and J are TRBV6-6 and TRBJ1-6; a weak D match, TRBD1 (5 bases). Germline CDR1 and CDR2: MNHNY and SVGAGI (reference sequence). V shed 3 bases and J shed 4 bases, with 13 bases lying between them. The CDR3 consists of 16 residues. The CDR3 coding sequence is TGTGCCAGCAGTTATCAAGGGGCTCTTTATAATTCACCCCTCCACTTT. Residues: CASSYQGALYNSPLHF.